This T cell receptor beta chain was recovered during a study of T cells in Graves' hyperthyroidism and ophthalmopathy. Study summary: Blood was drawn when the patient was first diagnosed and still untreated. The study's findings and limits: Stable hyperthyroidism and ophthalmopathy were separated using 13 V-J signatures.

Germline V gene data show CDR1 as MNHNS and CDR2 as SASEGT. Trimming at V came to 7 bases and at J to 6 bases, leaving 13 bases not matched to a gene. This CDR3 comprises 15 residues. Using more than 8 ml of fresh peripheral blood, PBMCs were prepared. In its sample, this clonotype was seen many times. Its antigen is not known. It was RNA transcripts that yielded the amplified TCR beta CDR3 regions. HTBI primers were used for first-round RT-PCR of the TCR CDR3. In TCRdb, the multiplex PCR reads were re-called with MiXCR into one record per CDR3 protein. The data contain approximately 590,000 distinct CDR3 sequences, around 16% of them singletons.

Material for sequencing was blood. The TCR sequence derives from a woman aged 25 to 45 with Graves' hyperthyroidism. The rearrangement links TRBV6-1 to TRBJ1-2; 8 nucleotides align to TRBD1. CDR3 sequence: CASNPIGTGVNGYTF. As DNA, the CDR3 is TGTGCCAGCAACCCAATCGGGACAGGTGTGAATGGCTACACCTTC.